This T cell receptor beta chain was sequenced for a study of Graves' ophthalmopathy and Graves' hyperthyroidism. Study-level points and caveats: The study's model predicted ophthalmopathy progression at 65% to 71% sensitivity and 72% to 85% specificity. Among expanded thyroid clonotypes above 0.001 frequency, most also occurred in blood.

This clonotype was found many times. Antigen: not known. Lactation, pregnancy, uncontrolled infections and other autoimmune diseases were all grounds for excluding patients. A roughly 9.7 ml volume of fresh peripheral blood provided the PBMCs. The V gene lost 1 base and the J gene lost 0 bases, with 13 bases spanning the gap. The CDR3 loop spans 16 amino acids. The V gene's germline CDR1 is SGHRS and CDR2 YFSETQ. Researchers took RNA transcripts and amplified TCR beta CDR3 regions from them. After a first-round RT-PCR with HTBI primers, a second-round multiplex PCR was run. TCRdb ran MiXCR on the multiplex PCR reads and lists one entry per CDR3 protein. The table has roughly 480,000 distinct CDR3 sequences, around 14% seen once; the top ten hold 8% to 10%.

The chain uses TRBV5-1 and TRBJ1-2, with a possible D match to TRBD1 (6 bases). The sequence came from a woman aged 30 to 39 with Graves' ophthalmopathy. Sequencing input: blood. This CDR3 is CASSLYTGQANYGYTF. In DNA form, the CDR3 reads TGCGCCAGCAGCTTGTACACAGGGCAAGCTAACTATGGCTACACCTTC.